The rows below give T cell receptor beta chains drawn from one sample of a study of T cell repertoires in cytomegalovirus infection. Their antigens are not known. MiXCR, applied by TCRdb to the reads, yields one record per CDR3 protein. The sample carries approximately 730,000 distinct CDR3 sequences, under 35% recorded once. The sequenced sample was cultured CD8+ T cells from PBMCs, obtained from culture after CMV antigen stimulation. These receptors were taken from a human donor in good health (CMV status not recorded). Some clones in this sample may be carry-over from other donors' samples. CDR3s include the opening cysteine and the closing phenylalanine or tryptophan. The D gene is left open where the match is weak. A row's size may be missing; if present it is once, few, many or a size class.

V	size	J	D	CDR3	DNA
TRBV6-5	-	TRBJ1-1	-	CASSYSGPGGEAFF	TGTGCCAGCAGTTACTCGGGCCCAGGTGGTGAAGCTTTCTTT
TRBV9	-	TRBJ1-2	-	CASSAGEANYGYTF	TGTGCCAGCAGCGCAGGGGAAGCTAACTATGGCTACACCTTC
TRBV6-2/TRBV6-3	-	TRBJ2-2	-	CASSPAGLYTGELFF	TGTGCCAGCAGCCCCGCGGGACTGTACACCGGGGAGCTGTTTTTT
TRBV4-1	-	TRBJ2-2	TRBD1	CASSGQANTGELFF	TGTGCCAGCAGTGGACAGGCGAACACCGGGGAGCTGTTTTTT
TRBV27	-	TRBJ1-2	-	CASSLTPDGHYGYTF	TGTGCCAGCAGTTTAACGCCTGACGGCCACTATGGCTACACCTTC
TRBV10-3	-	TRBJ2-1	-	CAIGQGYHEQFF	TGTGCCATCGGTCAGGGGTACCATGAGCAGTTCTTC
TRBV5-1	-	TRBJ2-7	TRBD1	CASSFTGADSYEQYF	TGCGCCAGCAGCTTTACAGGGGCGGATTCCTACGAGCAGTACTTC
TRBV4-2	-	TRBJ2-1	TRBD2	CASSRIRLAGIDEQFF	TGTGCCAGCAGCCGGATAAGACTAGCGGGGATAGATGAGCAGTTCTTC
TRBV27	-	TRBJ2-4	-	CASSFTVPLAKNIQYF	TGTGCCAGCAGTTTTACAGTACCCCTAGCCAAAAACATTCAGTACTTC
TRBV7-6	few	TRBJ2-7	TRBD1	CAVGGTGSYEQYF	TGTGCCGTCGGGGGGACAGGGTCCTACGAGCAGTACTTC
TRBV27	few	TRBJ2-3	-	CASSPGAAKGGGDTQYF	TGTGCCAGCAGTCCTGGGGCTGCTAAAGGTGGGGGAGATACGCAGTATTTT
TRBV28	-	TRBJ2-1	-	CASSLREGGFYNEQFF	TGTGCCAGCAGTCTCCGAGAGGGGGGATTCTACAATGAGCAGTTCTTC
TRBV12-3/TRBV12-4	many	TRBJ2-2	TRBD1	CASTPDRGQNTGELFF	TGTGCCAGCACCCCGGACAGGGGCCAGAACACCGGGGAGCTGTTTTTT
TRBV9	-	TRBJ1-6	-	CASRSGGYNSPLHF	TGTGCCAGCAGATCCGGTGGATATAATTCACCCCTCCACTTT
TRBV6-5	few	TRBJ1-4	-	CASSSVELNEKLFF	TGTGCCAGCAGTTCGGTCGAACTAAATGAAAAACTGTTTTTT
TRBV27	many	TRBJ1-6	-	CASSLRSSYNSPLHF	TGTGCCAGCAGTTTACGAAGCTCCTATAATTCACCCCTCCACTTT
TRBV7-8	-	TRBJ1-2	-	CASSLTPSPGGYYGYTF	TGTGCCAGCAGCTTAACTCCGAGTCCGGGGGGATACTATGGCTACACCTTC
TRBV7-8	few	TRBJ1-5	-	CASSLARGLYSNQPQHF	TGTGCCAGCAGCTTAGCGCGGGGTCTTTATAGCAATCAGCCCCAGCATTTT
TRBV5-4	-	TRBJ2-1	-	CASCLGPNEQFF	TGTGCCAGCTGCCTGGGGCCCAATGAGCAGTTCTTC
TRBV10-3	-	TRBJ2-3	TRBD1	CATTPGQGYPDTQYF	TGTGCCACAACTCCGGGACAGGGGTATCCAGATACGCAGTATTTT
TRBV9	-	TRBJ2-1	TRBD1	CASSAKMSETGKLWGNEQFF	TGTGCCAGCAGCGCAAAGATGAGTGAGACAGGGAAACTTTGGGGAAATGAGCAGTTCTTC
TRBV29-1	-	TRBJ2-2	-	CSVEARGMTGELFF	TGCAGCGTTGAAGCCAGGGGAATGACCGGGGAGCTGTTTTTT
TRBV5-6	-	TRBJ2-1	-	CASSLGGVRYHEQFF	TGTGCCAGCAGCTTGGGTGGGGTTCGGTACCATGAGCAGTTCTTC
TRBV7-9	few	TRBJ1-1	-	CASSLYPEAFF	TGTGCCAGCAGCTTATACCCGGAAGCTTTCTTT
TRBV6-1	many	TRBJ2-3	TRBD1	CASSSDRGLYTDTQYF	TGTGCCAGCAGCAGCGACAGGGGCCTTTACACAGATACGCAGTATTTT
TRBV29-1	few	TRBJ1-2	TRBD1	CSVEGVRGRFPTNYGYTF	TGCAGCGTTGAAGGGGTGAGGGGGCGCTTCCCCACTAACTATGGCTACACCTTC
TRBV4-1	few	TRBJ1-6	TRBD1	CASSQETGMGNSPLHF	TGCGCCAGCAGCCAAGAGACAGGGATGGGAAATTCACCCCTCCACTTT
TRBV19	-	TRBJ1-6	-	CASTAFRSSYNSPLHF	TGTGCCAGTACCGCCTTCAGGAGCTCCTATAATTCACCCCTCCACTTT
TRBV6-1	-	TRBJ1-1	-	CASSRRGQLNTEAFF	TGTGCCAGCAGTCGGAGGGGCCAACTGAACACTGAAGCTTTCTTT
TRBV28	few	TRBJ2-3	TRBD1	CAIRDRDSTDTQYF	TGTGCCATACGGGACAGGGACAGCACAGATACGCAGTATTTT
TRBV6-1	-	TRBJ2-1	TRBD1	CASSPSTGGEQFF	TGTGCCAGCAGTCCCTCGACAGGGGGTGAGCAGTTCTTC
TRBV27	few	TRBJ2-1	TRBD2	CASIRGAGYEQFF	TGTGCCAGCATTAGAGGAGCGGGGTATGAGCAGTTCTTC
TRBV7-9	many	TRBJ2-4	-	CASSLVQGIENIQYF	TGTGCCAGCAGCTTAGTACAGGGTATCGAAAACATTCAGTACTTC
TRBV28	-	TRBJ2-6	-	CASSLWGDSGANVLTF	TGTGCCAGCAGTTTATGGGGGGACTCTGGGGCCAACGTCCTGACTTTC
TRBV27	-	TRBJ1-1	-	CASSSTDREAFF	TGTGCCAGCAGTTCAACCGACAGGGAAGCTTTCTTT
TRBV7-9	many	TRBJ2-5	-	CASSPRSGTIFETQYF	TGTGCCAGCAGCCCTCGATCCGGGACCATATTCGAGACCCAGTACTTC
TRBV12-3/TRBV12-4	few	TRBJ2-5	TRBD2	CASSSTSGLAVQETQYF	TGTGCCAGCAGTTCTACCTCGGGACTAGCGGTTCAAGAGACCCAGTACTTC
TRBV7-6	few	TRBJ2-2	-	CASSSTVTNTGELFF	TGTGCCAGCAGCTCCACAGTGACGAACACCGGGGAGCTGTTTTTT
TRBV6-4	-	TRBJ2-3	-	CASSDFNTDTQYF	TGTGCCAGCAGTGACTTCAACACAGATACGCAGTATTTT
TRBV11-1	-	TRBJ1-1	-	CASNLLTGTRTEAFF	TGTGCCAGCAACCTTCTTACCGGGACACGGACCGAAGCTTTCTTT
TRBV10-3	-	TRBJ2-1	-	CAIRTTAYNEQFF	TGTGCCATCAGAACTACAGCTTACAATGAGCAGTTCTTC
TRBV12-3/TRBV12-4	-	TRBJ1-5	TRBD1	CASSLRQGPAQPQHF	TGTGCCAGCAGCCTAAGACAGGGTCCCGCTCAGCCCCAGCATTTT
TRBV12-3/TRBV12-4	few	TRBJ2-5	-	CATTLRQQETQYF	TGTGCCACCACCCTGAGACAGCAAGAGACCCAGTACTTC
TRBV19	once	TRBJ1-2	TRBD1	CASSGQGWYGYTF	TGTGCCAGTAGCGGACAGGGTTGGTATGGCTACACCTTC
TRBV6-5	-	TRBJ2-1	-	CASSYSSWTDYNEQFF	TGTGCCAGCAGTTACTCGTCGTGGACAGACTACAATGAGCAGTTCTTC